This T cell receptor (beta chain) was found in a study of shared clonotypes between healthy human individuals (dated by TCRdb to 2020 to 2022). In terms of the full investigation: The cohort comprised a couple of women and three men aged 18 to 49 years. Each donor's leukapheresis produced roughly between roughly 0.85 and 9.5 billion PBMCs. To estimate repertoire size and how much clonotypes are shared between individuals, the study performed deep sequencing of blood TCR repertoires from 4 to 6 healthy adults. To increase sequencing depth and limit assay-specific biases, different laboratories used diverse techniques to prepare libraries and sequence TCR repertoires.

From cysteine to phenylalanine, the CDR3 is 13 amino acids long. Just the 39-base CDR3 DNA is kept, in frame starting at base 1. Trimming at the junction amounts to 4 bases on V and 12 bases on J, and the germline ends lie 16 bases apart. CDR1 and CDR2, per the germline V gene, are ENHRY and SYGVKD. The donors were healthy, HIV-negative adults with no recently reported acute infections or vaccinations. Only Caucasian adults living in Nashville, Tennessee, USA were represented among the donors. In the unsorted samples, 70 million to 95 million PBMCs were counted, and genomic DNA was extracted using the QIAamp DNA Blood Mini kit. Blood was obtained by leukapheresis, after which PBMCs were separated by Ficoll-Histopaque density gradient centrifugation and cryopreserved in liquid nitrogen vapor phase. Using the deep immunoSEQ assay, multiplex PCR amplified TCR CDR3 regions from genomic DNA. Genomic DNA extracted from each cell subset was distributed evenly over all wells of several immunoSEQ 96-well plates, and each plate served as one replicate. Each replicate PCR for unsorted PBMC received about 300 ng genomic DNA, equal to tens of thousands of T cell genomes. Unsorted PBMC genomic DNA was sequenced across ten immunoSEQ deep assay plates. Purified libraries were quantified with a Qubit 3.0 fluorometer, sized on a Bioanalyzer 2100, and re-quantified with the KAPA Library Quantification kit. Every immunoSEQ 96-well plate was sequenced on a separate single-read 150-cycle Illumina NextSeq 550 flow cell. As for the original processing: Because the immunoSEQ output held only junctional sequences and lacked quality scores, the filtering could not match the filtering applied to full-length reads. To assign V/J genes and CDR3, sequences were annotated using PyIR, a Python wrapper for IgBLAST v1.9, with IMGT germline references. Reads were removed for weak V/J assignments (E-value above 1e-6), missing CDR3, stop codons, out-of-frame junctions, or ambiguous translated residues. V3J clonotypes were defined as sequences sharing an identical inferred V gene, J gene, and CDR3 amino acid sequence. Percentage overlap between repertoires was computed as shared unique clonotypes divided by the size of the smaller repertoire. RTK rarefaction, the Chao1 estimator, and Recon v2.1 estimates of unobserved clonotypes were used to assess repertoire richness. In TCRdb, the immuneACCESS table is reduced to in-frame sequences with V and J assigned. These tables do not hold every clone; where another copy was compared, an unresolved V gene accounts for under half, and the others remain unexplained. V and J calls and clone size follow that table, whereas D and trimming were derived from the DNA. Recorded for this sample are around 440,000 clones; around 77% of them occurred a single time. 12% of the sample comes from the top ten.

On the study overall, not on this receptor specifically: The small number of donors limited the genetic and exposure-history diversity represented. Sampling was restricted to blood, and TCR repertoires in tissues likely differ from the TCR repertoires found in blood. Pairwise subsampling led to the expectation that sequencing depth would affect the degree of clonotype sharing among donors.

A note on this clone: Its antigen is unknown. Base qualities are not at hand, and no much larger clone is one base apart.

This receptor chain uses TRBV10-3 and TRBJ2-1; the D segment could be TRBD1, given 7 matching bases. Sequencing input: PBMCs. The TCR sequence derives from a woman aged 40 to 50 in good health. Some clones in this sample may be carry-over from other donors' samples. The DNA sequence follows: TGTGCCATCAGTGTCGACAGGGAGGCGGGGCAGTTCTTC. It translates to CAISVDREAGQFF.